This T cell receptor (beta chain) was recorded in a study of STAT5B mutations in CD4+ large granular lymphocyte leukemia. Measured with immunoSEQ multiplex PCR; TCRdb has only the in-frame clones, and not every one. The repertoire holds over 25,000 clones, with approximately 74% as singletons. This CDR3 contains 15 residues. Germline CDR1 LNHDA, CDR2 SQIVND (reference sequence). V dropped 0 bases and J dropped 5; count of bases not matched to a gene: 4. Study-level results: 8/27 top patient clones versus 2/35 control clones were TRBV06-family. Higher CD4+ than CD8+ T-LGLL clonality might reflect small sample size. Approximately 25% of private leukemic clonotypes occurred rarely in other patients' non-leukemic repertoires. Patient CD4-sorted repertoires looked more clonal than healthy CD4+ repertoires, even without putative leukemic clones.

Note on this clone: Its antigen remains unidentified.

The clonotype was recovered from a human donor in good health. Sequencing input: CD4+ T cells from blood buffy coats. The V call is TRBV19, the J call TRBJ2-3; 8 bases map to TRBD1. The CDR3, as DNA: TGTGCCAGTAGTATAGAGGACAGGGTCATAGATACGCAGTATTTT. The encoded protein is CASSIEDRVIDTQYF.